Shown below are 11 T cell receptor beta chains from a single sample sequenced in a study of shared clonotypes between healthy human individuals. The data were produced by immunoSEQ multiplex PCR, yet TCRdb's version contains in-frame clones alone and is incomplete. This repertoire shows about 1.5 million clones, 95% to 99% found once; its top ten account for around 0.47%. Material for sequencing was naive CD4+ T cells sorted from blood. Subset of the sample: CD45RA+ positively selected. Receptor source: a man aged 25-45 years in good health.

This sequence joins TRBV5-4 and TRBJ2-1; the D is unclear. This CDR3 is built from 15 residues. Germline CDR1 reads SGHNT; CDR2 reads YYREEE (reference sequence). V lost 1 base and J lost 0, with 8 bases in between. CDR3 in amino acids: CASSLKGNSYNEQFF. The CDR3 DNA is TGTGCCAGCAGCTTGAAAGGGAACTCCTACAATGAGCAGTTCTTC. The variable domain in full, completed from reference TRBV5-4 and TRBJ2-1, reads ETGVTQSPTHLIKTRGQQVTLRCSSQSGHNTVSWYQQALGQGPQFIFQYYREEENGRGNFPPRFSGLQFPNYSSELNVNALELDDSALYLCASSLKGNSYNEQFFGPGTRLTVL.

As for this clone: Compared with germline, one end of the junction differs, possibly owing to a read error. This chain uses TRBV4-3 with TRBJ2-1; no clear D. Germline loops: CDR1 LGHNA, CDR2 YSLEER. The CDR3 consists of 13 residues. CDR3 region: CASSQVSFNEQFF. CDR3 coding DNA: TGCGCCAGCAGCCAAGTTTCCTTCAATGAGCAGTTCTTC.

The CDR3 DNA follows: TGCGCCAGCAGTGAGCAGGGTTACGAGCAGTACTTC. Encoded protein: CASSEQGYEQYF. This rearrangement joins TRBV10-2 to TRBJ2-7; weak D call: TRBD1 (5 bases). Germline loops: CDR1 WSHSY, CDR2 SAAADI. V lost 2 bases, J lost 4 bases, and 6 bases lay in between. The CDR3 length is 12 residues.

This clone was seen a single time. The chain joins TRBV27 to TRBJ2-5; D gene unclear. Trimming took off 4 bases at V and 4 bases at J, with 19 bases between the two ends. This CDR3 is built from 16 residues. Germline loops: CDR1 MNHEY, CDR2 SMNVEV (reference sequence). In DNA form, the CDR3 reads TGTGCCAGCAGTTCCCTGCGAGGAAGGGTTACAGAGACCCAGTACTTC. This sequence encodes CASSSLRGRVTETQYF.

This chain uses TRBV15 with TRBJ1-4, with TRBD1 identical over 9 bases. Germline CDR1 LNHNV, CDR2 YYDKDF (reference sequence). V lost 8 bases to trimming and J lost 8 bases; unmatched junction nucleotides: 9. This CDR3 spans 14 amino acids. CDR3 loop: CATRDRVGGEKLFF. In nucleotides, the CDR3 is TGTGCCACCCGGGACAGGGTGGGAGGGGAAAAACTGTTTTTT.

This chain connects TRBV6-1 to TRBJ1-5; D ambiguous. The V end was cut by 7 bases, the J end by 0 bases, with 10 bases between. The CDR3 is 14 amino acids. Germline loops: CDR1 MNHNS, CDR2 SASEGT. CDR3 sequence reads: CASTFSISNQPQHF. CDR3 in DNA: TGTGCCAGCACCTTTAGCATTAGCAATCAGCCCCAGCATTTT.

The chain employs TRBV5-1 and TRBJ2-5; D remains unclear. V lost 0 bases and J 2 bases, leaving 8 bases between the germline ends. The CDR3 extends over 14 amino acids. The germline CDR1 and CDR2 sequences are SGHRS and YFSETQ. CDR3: CASSLEAPQETQYF. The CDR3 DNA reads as TGCGCCAGCAGCTTGGAGGCACCTCAAGAGACCCAGTACTTC.

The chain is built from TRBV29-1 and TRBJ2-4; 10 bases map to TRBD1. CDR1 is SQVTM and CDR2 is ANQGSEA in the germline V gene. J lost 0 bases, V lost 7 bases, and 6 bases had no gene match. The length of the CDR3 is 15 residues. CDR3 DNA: TGCAGCGCCCCCGGGACAGGGGTAGCCAAAAACATTCAGTACTTC. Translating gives CSAPGTGVAKNIQYF.

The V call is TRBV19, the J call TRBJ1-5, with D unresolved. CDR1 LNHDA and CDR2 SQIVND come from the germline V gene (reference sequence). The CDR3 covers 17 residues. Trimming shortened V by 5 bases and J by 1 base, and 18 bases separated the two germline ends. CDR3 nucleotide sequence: TGTGCCAGTAGTGTTTCCCAGACCGGATGGAGCAATCAGCCCCAGCATTTT. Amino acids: CASSVSQTGWSNQPQHF.

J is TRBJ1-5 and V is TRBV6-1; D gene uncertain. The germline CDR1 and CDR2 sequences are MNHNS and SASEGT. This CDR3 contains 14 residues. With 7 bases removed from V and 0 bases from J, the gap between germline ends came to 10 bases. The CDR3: CASTGPGSNQPQHF. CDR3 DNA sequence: TGTGCCAGCACTGGTCCCGGTAGCAATCAGCCCCAGCATTTT.

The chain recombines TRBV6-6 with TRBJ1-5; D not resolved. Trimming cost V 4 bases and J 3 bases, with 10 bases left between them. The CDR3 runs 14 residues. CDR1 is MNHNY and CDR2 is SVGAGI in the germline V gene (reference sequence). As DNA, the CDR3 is TGTGCCAGCAGTTTCGGAGGGCCCAATCAGCCCCAGCATTTT. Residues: CASSFGGPNQPQHF.